This T cell receptor (beta chain) was sequenced in a study of regulatory T cells in long-lasting Graves disease. J was trimmed by 8 bases and V by 7 bases; bases with no gene match: 17. The CDR3 length is 16 residues. Germline V gene lookup returns CDR1 MDHEN and CDR2 SYDVKM. Described time point: newly diagnosed GD, antithyroid drugs for less than 3 months. RNA isolated from PBMCs was used to make the TCR library. Researchers made TCR beta libraries by using iRepertoire HTBI primers and running Arm-PCR on CDR3 regions. A single record per CDR3 protein comes from TCRdb applying MiXCR to the multiplex PCR reads. This table holds fewer than 450,000 distinct CDR3 sequences, approximately 16% found once. These data were also reused for a study on T cells in Graves' hyperthyroidism and ophthalmopathy. That work adds: Hyperthyroidism, newly diagnosed and lasting under 2 months, affected patients aged 18 to 65.

The sequences come from peripheral blood mononuclear cells (PBMCs), collected at new diagnosis, from a patient treated with antithyroid drugs. The sequence came from a woman in her thirties or forties with Graves disease. The J gene is TRBJ1-5, the V gene TRBV28, with 7 bases identical to TRBD1. The CDR3 loop is CASTDERGRPVEPQHF. The CDR3 region has the DNA TGTGCCAGCACAGACGAAAGGGGGCGCCCAGTAGAGCCCCAGCATTTT.